This T cell receptor beta chain was retrieved from a study of blood T cell repertoires in COVID-19. Study details: COVID-19 samples collected from the United States, Italy and Spain covered acute and convalescent phases. Sources were T cells, B-cell-depleted T cells, or PBMCs; the material itself was cDNA or gDNA.

In the original workflow: Amplification with reference gene primers provided the estimates of nucleated cell counts. The protocol was immunoSEQ multiplex PCR, while the TCRdb copy is restricted to in-frame clones and leaves out a portion. V and J calls plus clone size are reproduced from that table; the DNA served to infer D and trimming. Among approximately 84,000 clones, roughly 90% were seen once, and the ten largest hold about 1.6%. Specimen: peripheral blood. This TCR derives from a human donor with active COVID-19. The donor label of this sample is uncertain.

The CDR3 loop reads CASSSWTGAATNEKLFF. The CDR3 bases are TGTGCCAGCAGTTCTTGGACAGGAGCTGCAACTAATGAAAAACTGTTTTTT. This rearrangement joins TRBV27 to TRBJ1-4; TRBD1 aligns across 7 bases. Germline assignment: CDR1 MNHEY and CDR2 SMNVEV (reference sequence). The length of the CDR3 is 17 residues. The trim removed 4 bases at V and 0 bases at J, leaving 8 bases unmatched. Supplemented by reference TRBV27 and TRBJ1-4, the full variable domain reads EAQVTQNPRYLITVTGKKLTVTCSQNMNHEYMSWYRQDPGLGLRQIYYSMNVEVTDKGDVPEGYKVSRKEKRNFPLILESPSPNQTSLYFCASSSWTGAATNEKLFFGSGTQLSVL.